One sample yielded the 27 T cell receptor beta chains listed below, sequenced in a study of cytomegalovirus exposure and HLA in healthy donors. PCR involved 60 Vbeta and 13 Jbeta primers. Clones were sequenced by immunoSEQ multiplex PCR, and TCRdb holds only the in-frame ones, with some missing. The sample shows approximately 250,000 clones, approximately 85% of them seen only once. What was sequenced was PBMCs. These receptor sequences come from a girl aged 2-9 years in good health and CMV-seronegative.

The genes are TRBV10-1 and TRBJ2-3; 8 bases fit TRBD2. The CDR3 extends over 13 amino acids. Trimming took 6 bases from V and 3 from J; bases not matched to a gene: 2. CDR1 and CDR2 (germline): WNHNN, SYGVQD (reference sequence). CDR3 DNA sequence: TGCGCCAGCAGCCGGGGGGGGACAGATACGCAGTATTTT. Protein sequence: CASSRGGTDTQYF.

This clone has just one count. The genes are TRBV7-9 and TRBJ1-4; D is ambiguous. Germline values: CDR1 SEHNR, CDR2 FQNEAQ (reference sequence). This CDR3 has 11 amino acids. V was trimmed by 5 bases and J by 5 bases, leaving 3 bases between them. CDR3 loop: CASSPNEKLFF. CDR3 DNA sequence: TGTGCCAGCAGCCCGAATGAAAAACTGTTTTTT.

The genes are TRBV29-1 and TRBJ2-5; no reliable D call. The CDR3 loop spans 11 amino acids. Trimming stripped 4 bases from V and 3 bases from J, with 6 bases between. Germline V lookup: CDR1 SQVTM, CDR2 ANQGSEA. The CDR3 DNA reads as TGCAGCGTTGGACGGGAAGAGACCCAGTACTTC. This translates into CSVGREETQYF.

The chain combines TRBV7-6 with TRBJ2-1; 7 positions agree with TRBD1. Germline assignment: CDR1 SGHVS and CDR2 FNYEAQ. This CDR3 spans 17 amino acids. Trimming at V came to 5 bases and at J to 0 bases, leaving 10 bases not matched to a gene. CDR3 in amino acids: CASSLWDSQISYNEQFF. CDR3 nucleotides: TGTGCCAGCAGCCTCTGGGACAGCCAAATCTCCTACAATGAGCAGTTCTTC.

J is TRBJ2-7 and V is TRBV19, with TRBD1 identical over 8 bases. V gave up 1 base and J gave up 1 base; unmatched junction bases: 3. There are 15 residues in the CDR3. Germline loops: CDR1 LNHDA, CDR2 SQIVND (reference sequence). The CDR3 here is CASSIGQGASYEQYF. CDR3 DNA sequence: TGTGCCAGTAGTATAGGGCAGGGGGCATCCTACGAGCAGTACTTC. The full variable domain, with the rest looked up from reference TRBV19 and TRBJ2-7, is DGGITQSPKYLFRKEGQNVTLSCEQNLNHDAMYWYRQDPGQGLRLIYYSQIVNDFQKGDIAEGYSVSREKKESFPLTVTSAQKNPTAFYLCASSIGQGASYEQYFGPGTRLTVT.

V is TRBV29-1 and J is TRBJ2-1; 9 bases line up with TRBD1. CDR1 SQVTM and CDR2 ANQGSEA come from the germline V gene. CDR3 size: 14 residues. Losses at the gene ends were 6 bases for V and 6 bases for J; bases not matched to a gene: 9. The CDR3 protein is CSVAPGTGINEQFF. CDR3 DNA sequence: TGCAGCGTAGCCCCCGGGACAGGGATCAATGAGCAGTTCTTC.

V is TRBV2 and J is TRBJ2-3; tentatively, D is TRBD2 (6 bases). This CDR3 has 13 residues. CDR1 is SNHLY, CDR2 FYNNEI, per germline. V was trimmed by 11 bases and J by 0 bases, leaving 12 bases between them. For the CDR3, the DNA is TGTGCCCGACGGGGACTTAGCACAGATACGCAGTATTTT. Residues: CARRGLSTDTQYF.

V usage is TRBV19 and J usage is TRBJ2-2; 8 bases are a match to TRBD2. The CDR3 has 16 amino acids. From germline, CDR1 is LNHDA and CDR2 SQIVND (reference sequence). J gave up 3 bases and V 3 bases, and 6 bases lay outside the gene matches. The CDR3 nucleotides read TGTGCCAGTAGTATCAGGGGACTAGAGTACACCGGGGAGCTGTTTTTT. As protein: CASSIRGLEYTGELFF.

V is TRBV19 and J is TRBJ2-7, with D hard to call. The germline CDR1 and CDR2 sequences are LNHDA and SQIVND (reference sequence). With 4 bases removed from V and 2 bases from J, the gap between germline ends came to 9 bases. The CDR3 spans 13 residues. Written as DNA, the CDR3 is TGTGCCAGTAGTAATGCAGTCACCTACGAGCAGTACTTC. Its protein product is CASSNAVTYEQYF.

The chain uses TRBV9 and TRBJ2-5; perhaps TRBD1 as D (5 bases). There are 15 residues in the CDR3. CDR1 and CDR2 (germline): SGDLS, YYNGEE. Trimming cost V 3 bases and J 2 bases, with 14 bases left between them. DNA for the CDR3: TGTGCCAGCAGCGCCCGAGGACAACGGCAAGAGACCCAGTACTTC. The encoded protein is CASSARGQRQETQYF.

As to this clone: Other DNA variants within this sample encode the same CDR3. The CDR3 spells CASSLVTGPSGANVLTF. CDR3 nucleotides: TGTGCCAGCAGCTTAGTGACGGGTCCCTCCGGGGCCAACGTCCTGACTTTC. V is TRBV7-2 and J is TRBJ2-6; D is undetermined. The V end lost 1 base, the J end lost 4 bases, and 14 bases lay between the germline ends. The CDR3 covers 17 residues. The germline CDR1 and CDR2 sequences are SGHTA and FQGNSA.

The chain links TRBV6-6 to TRBJ1-6, with D unclear. The CDR3 extends over 14 amino acids. The germline V gene encodes CDR1 MNHNY and CDR2 SVGAGI (reference sequence). V lost 0 bases, J lost 10 bases, and 10 bases lay in between. DNA of the CDR3: TGTGCCAGCAGTTACTCTGACTCACTGTCACCCCTCCACTTT. It translates to CASSYSDSLSPLHF.

The chain has TRBV4-2 and TRBJ2-7; weak D call: TRBD2 (7 bases). Germline V gives CDR1 LGHNA, CDR2 YNFKEQ. This CDR3 contains 15 residues. V gave up 1 base and J gave up 2 bases, with 12 bases separating them. CDR3 in amino acids: CASSQVRGGPYEQYF. CDR3 coding DNA: TGTGCCAGCAGCCAAGTTCGCGGGGGCCCCTACGAGCAGTACTTC.

This clone has only one observation. V usage is TRBV10-1 and J usage is TRBJ2-4; D possibly corresponds to TRBD2 (7 bases). The ends were cut back, 5 bases at V and 2 bases at J, with 13 bases in the middle. The CDR3 sequence is 15 residues long. Germline CDR1 is WNHNN and CDR2 is SYGVQD (reference sequence). CDR3 nucleotides: TGCGCCAGCAGTCCTGGGGGGGCTTCCAAAAACATTCAGTACTTC. Residues: CASSPGGASKNIQYF.

This chain links TRBV9 with TRBJ2-2; TRBD2 agrees at 9 bases. V lost 3 bases, J lost 6 bases, and 6 bases stayed unmatched. Germline assignment: CDR1 SGDLS and CDR2 YYNGEE. CDR3 size: 15 residues. The CDR3 nucleotides read TGTGCCAGCAGCGAGCGGGGGGCCGACGCCGGGGAGCTGTTTTTT. This sequence encodes CASSERGADAGELFF.

The chain is built from TRBV15 and TRBJ1-4, with D possibly TRBD1 on 6 matching bases. The germline gives CDR1 LNHNV, CDR2 YYDKDF (reference sequence). Trimming left V 1 base short and J 0 bases short, with 12 bases between. This CDR3 spans 17 amino acids. Here the CDR3 DNA reads TGTGCCACCAGCAGAGGCAGGGGTCGGGCAACTAATGAAAAACTGTTTTTT. Encoded protein: CATSRGRGRATNEKLFF.

This clone was picked up a small number of times. The V gene is TRBV10-3, the J gene TRBJ2-5; 7 bases match TRBD1. The CDR3 spans 15 residues. V was clipped by 0 bases and J by 5 bases; unmatched bases: 6. Germline loops: CDR1 ENHRY, CDR2 SYGVKD. The CDR3 nucleotides read TGTGCCATCAGTGAGTCAAGGGGGCGCGGGGAGACCCAGTACTTC. It encodes CAISESRGRGETQYF.

In DNA, the CDR3 is TGTGCCAGCAGCCCAGGACTAGCGGGGGGGTCTAATGAGCAGTTCTTC. Translating gives CASSPGLAGGSNEQFF. The genes are TRBV7-3 and TRBJ2-1, with 15 positions matching TRBD2. After removal of 5 bases from V and 7 bases from J, the junction contained 6 bases not matched to a gene. Per the germline V gene, CDR1 is SGHTA and CDR2 is FQGTGA. CDR3 size: 16 residues.

This clone has a single count. The J gene is TRBJ2-3, the V gene TRBV30; possibly TRBD1 for D (6 bases). With 4 bases removed from V and 10 bases from J, the gap between germline ends came to 15 bases. Per the germline V gene, CDR1 is GTSNPN and CDR2 is SVGIG (reference sequence). This CDR3 is 12 amino acids long. CDR3 in amino acids: CAWTLGARAQYF. DNA of the CDR3: TGTGCCTGGACATTGGGGGCTCGAGCGCAGTATTTT.

This chain joins TRBV10-2 and TRBJ1-1; possibly TRBD1 for D (5 bases). The V end lost 2 bases, the J end lost 2 bases, and 15 bases lay between the germline ends. The CDR3 has 16 residues. The germline V gene has CDR1 WSHSY and CDR2 SAAADI. CDR3 in DNA: TGCGCCAGCAGTGAGCGTGCCAGGGAATCTAACACTGAAGCTTTCTTT. Its protein is CASSERARESNTEAFF.

This clone is a singleton in its sample. This rearrangement joins TRBV27 to TRBJ2-3; tentatively, D is TRBD2 (6 bases). The germline gives CDR1 MNHEY, CDR2 SMNVEV (reference sequence). The germline V and J ends were trimmed by 4 bases and 2 bases, with 10 bases remaining between them. The CDR3 extends over 14 amino acids. The CDR3 nucleotides read TGTGCCAGCAGTTGGGGCGGGGCCACAGATACGCAGTATTTT. This translates into CASSWGGATDTQYF.

The chain uses TRBV13 and TRBJ2-4; 8 nucleotides line up with TRBD1. Trimming cost V 5 bases and J 0 bases; bases outside gene matches: 6. This CDR3 region has 16 residues. Germline V gene sequence: CDR1 PRHDT, CDR2 FYEKMQ (reference sequence). CDR3 amino acids: CASSRQGALAKNIQYF. In DNA, the CDR3 is TGTGCCAGCAGCCGCCAGGGGGCTCTAGCCAAAAACATTCAGTACTTC.

J is TRBJ2-7 and V is TRBV5-1; 12 bases match TRBD2. The V segment lost 4 bases and the J segment 7 bases; nucleotides outside the gene matches: 12. The CDR3 covers 16 residues. CDR1 SGHRS and CDR2 YFSETQ come from the germline V gene. The DNA of the CDR3 is TGCGCCAGCAGCCCGTCTAGCGGGGGGGCCTTGAGGGAGCAGTACTTC. It yields the protein CASSPSSGGALREQYF.

This chain uses TRBV6-5 with TRBJ2-1; 8 bases match TRBD1. Germline CDR1 is MNHEY and CDR2 is SVGAGI. The CDR3 is 15 amino acids. V lost 6 bases to trimming and J lost 7 bases; unmatched junction nucleotides: 11. This chain's CDR3 is CASSQSGQGANEQFF. The CDR3 DNA reads as TGTGCCAGCAGCCAGTCAGGACAGGGAGCAAATGAGCAGTTCTTC.

This chain uses TRBV5-8 with TRBJ2-1; the match to TRBD1 covers 9 bases. Losses at the gene ends were 3 bases for V and 7 bases for J; bases not matched to a gene: 5. The CDR3 runs 14 residues. The germline V gene encodes CDR1 SGHTS and CDR2 YDEGEE. The CDR3 DNA is TGTGCCAGCAGCTGGCCCGGGACAGGGAATGAGCAGTTCTTC. It encodes CASSWPGTGNEQFF.

The gene calls are TRBV4-1 and TRBJ2-5; D is undetermined. Gene TRBJ2-7 matches the end of the DNA better, so the J call may be wrong. Per the germline V gene, CDR1 is MGHRA and CDR2 is YSYEKL. CDR3 size: 15 residues. The CDR3 loop reads CASSQVNPLTYEQYF. In nucleotides, the CDR3 is TGCGCCAGCAGCCAAGTAAACCCCCTTACCTACGAGCAGTACTTC.

This clone was counted only a few times. The chain is built from TRBV6-1 and TRBJ2-7; TRBD1 matches at 9 bases. Trimming removed 6 bases from V and 4 bases from J; junction bases left unmatched: 10. CDR1 is MNHNS, CDR2 SASEGT, per germline. The CDR3 runs 15 residues. CDR3 sequence: CASRLVTGGGYEQYF. For the CDR3, the DNA is TGTGCCAGCAGACTCGTCACAGGGGGCGGGTACGAGCAGTACTTC.